A selection of T cell receptor beta chains follows, all from one sample in a study of T cells in Graves' hyperthyroidism and ophthalmopathy. Each CDR3 protein is one row after TCRdb ran MiXCR on the multiplex PCR reads. The data contain 650,000 to 750,000 distinct CDR3 sequences, 14% of them singletons. Input material: blood. These receptors originate from a woman aged 18-30 years with Graves' hyperthyroidism. Both conserved end residues are part of each CDR3. The D gene is left open where the match is weak. A clone size is listed for some rows: how often the clone was seen (once, few, many), or a class if it is expanded.

d_gene	v_gene	abundance	j_gene	CDR3aa	CDR3nt
NA	TRBV10-1	many	TRBJ1-4	CASSDFSGEKLFF	TGCGCCAGCAGTGACTTCAGTGGTGAAAAACTGTTTTTT
NA	TRBV20-1	NA	TRBJ1-1	CSASRVGFGLNAFF	TGCAGTGCTAGTCGGGTGGGCTTCGGACTGAATGCTTTCTTT
TRBD2	TRBV7-2	NA	TRBJ2-1	CASSSAGLAVYNEQFF	TGTGCCAGCAGCTCGGCAGGACTAGCGGTTTACAATGAGCAGTTCTTC
NA	TRBV24-1	NA	TRBJ1-2	CATSRGGGGYTF	TGTGCCACCTCCCGCGGGGGAGGAGGCTACACCTTC
NA	TRBV30	many	TRBJ1-1	CAWRVQKPATEAFF	TGTGCCTGGAGAGTACAGAAGCCTGCCACTGAAGCTTTCTTT
NA	TRBV2	NA	TRBJ1-6	CASTRLSDLGSPLHF	TGTGCCAGCACCCGACTATCGGACCTTGGGTCACCCCTCCACTTT
NA	TRBV5-1	few	TRBJ1-5	CASSLEGGQPQHF	TGCGCCAGCAGCTTGGAGGGGGGGCAGCCCCAGCATTTT
NA	TRBV28	many	TRBJ2-6	CASSLASAVGANVLTF	TGTGCCAGCAGTTTAGCATCTGCAGTTGGGGCCAACGTCCTGACTTTC
TRBD1	TRBV7-9	few	TRBJ2-7	CASSLEVRGHEQYF	TGTGCCAGCAGCTTAGAGGTCAGGGGGCACGAGCAGTACTTC
NA	TRBV2	few	TRBJ1-5	CATSDPRTDSFNQPQHF	TGTGCCACCAGTGACCCGAGGACGGACAGTTTCAATCAGCCCCAGCATTTT
TRBD1	TRBV15	NA	TRBJ1-2	CATSREGQGGPGYTF	TGTGCCACCAGCAGAGAGGGACAGGGGGGGCCTGGCTACACCTTC
TRBD2	TRBV20-1	many	TRBJ2-1	CSAARGGRAKASTYNEQFF	TGCAGTGCTGCCCGCGGCGGGAGGGCCAAGGCCTCTACCTACAATGAGCAGTTCTTC
TRBD2	TRBV7-3	few	TRBJ2-3	CASSSGLAGRYQAQYF	TGTGCCAGCAGCTCGGGACTAGCGGGGAGATACCAAGCGCAGTATTTT
NA	TRBV30	many	TRBJ1-2	CAWTGQPVYGYTF	TGTGCCTGGACAGGACAGCCAGTCTATGGCTACACCTTC
TRBD2	TRBV7-9	many	TRBJ2-1	CARAEFGAGAHNEQFF	TGTGCCAGGGCCGAGTTCGGAGCGGGAGCCCACAATGAGCAGTTCTTC
NA	TRBV27	many	TRBJ1-4	CASSLRDRAEKLFF	TGTGCCAGCAGTTTAAGGGACCGGGCTGAAAAACTGTTTTTT
NA	TRBV2	many	TRBJ2-5	CASSDTGQYF	TGTGCCAGCAGTGACACAGGACAGTACTTC
NA	TRBV3-1	many	TRBJ2-7	CASSRSTYEQYF	TGTGCCAGCAGCCGGTCGACCTACGAGCAGTACTTC
NA	TRBV7-9	NA	TRBJ2-2	CASTSLAGSRPGELFF	TGTGCCAGCACCTCTCTGGCCGGGTCTCGTCCCGGGGAGCTGTTTTTT
TRBD1	TRBV27	many	TRBJ1-4	CASSLGQGGEKLFF	TGTGCCAGCAGCTTGGGACAGGGTGGCGAAAAACTGTTTTTT
NA	TRBV18	many	TRBJ1-1	CASSPGGTGAFF	TGTGCCAGCTCACCAGGAGGAACAGGAGCTTTCTTT
NA	TRBV10-3	many	TRBJ2-3	CATQVGTDTQYF	TGTGCCACCCAGGTAGGCACAGATACGCAGTATTTT
TRBD2	TRBV12-3/TRBV12-4	many	TRBJ2-7	CASTRSGGDEQYF	TGTGCCAGCACCCGATCGGGGGGGGACGAGCAGTACTTC
TRBD1	TRBV27	few	TRBJ1-1	CASKTGTANTEAFF	TGTGCCAGCAAAACCGGGACAGCGAACACTGAAGCTTTCTTT
TRBD1	TRBV4-3	NA	TRBJ1-5	CASSQDPTTGASNQPQHF	TGCGCCAGCAGCCAAGATCCTACGACAGGGGCAAGCAATCAGCCCCAGCATTTT
NA	TRBV10-3	NA	TRBJ1-1	CAISASAQNTEAFF	TGTGCCATCAGTGCGTCGGCCCAGAACACTGAAGCTTTCTTT
TRBD1	TRBV6-9	NA	TRBJ1-6	CASSYKRTGDSPLHF	TGTGCCAGCAGTTACAAACGCACAGGGGATTCACCCCTCCACTTT
NA	TRBV4-3	NA	TRBJ1-4	CASSQDVSQKLFF	TGCGCCAGCAGCCAAGACGTATCCCAAAAACTGTTTTTT
TRBD2	TRBV15	NA	TRBJ2-4	CATSYIAGGSDGGNIQYF	TGTGCCACCAGCTATATAGCGGGAGGGTCTGATGGTGGAAACATTCAGTACTTC
NA	TRBV7-9	few	TRBJ1-3	CASSLGQLRSGNTIYF	TGTGCCAGCAGCTTAGGACAGCTACGCTCTGGAAACACCATATATTTT
NA	TRBV15	few	TRBJ2-3	CATSRGQDTDTQYF	TGTGCCACCAGCAGAGGACAGGACACAGATACGCAGTATTTT
NA	TRBV18	NA	TRBJ2-1	CASSPPDSAQFF	TGTGCCAGCTCACCACCGGATTCGGCGCAGTTCTTC
NA	TRBV6-5	few	TRBJ1-1	CASIFPRGIDTEAFF	TGTGCCAGCATTTTCCCCAGGGGTATAGACACTGAAGCTTTCTTT
TRBD2	TRBV19	few	TRBJ2-7	CASSLVGGDVYEQYF	TGTGCCAGTAGCCTAGTTGGGGGGGACGTCTACGAGCAGTACTTC
NA	TRBV5-1	many	TRBJ1-1	CASRFPGGGTEAFF	TGCGCCAGCAGATTCCCCGGGGGAGGCACTGAAGCTTTCTTT
NA	TRBV27	many	TRBJ2-5	CASPRTGPKLVETQYF	TGTGCCAGCCCTCGTACAGGGCCGAAGTTGGTAGAGACCCAGTACTTC
NA	TRBV2	many	TRBJ1-1	CASSEADEAFF	TGTGCCAGCAGTGAAGCCGATGAAGCTTTCTTT
NA	TRBV7-9	few	TRBJ2-7	CASSPGSGGRDSYEQYF	TGTGCCAGCAGCCCAGGGTCCGGGGGGCGAGACTCCTACGAGCAGTACTTC
NA	TRBV6-1	few	TRBJ2-7	CASSPRTLAPYEQYF	TGTGCCAGCAGCCCCAGGACGCTGGCCCCCTACGAGCAGTACTTC
NA	TRBV6-2/TRBV6-3	many	TRBJ2-7	CASSYSIPTVGTPSYEQYF	TGTGCCAGCAGTTACTCGATCCCCACGGTCGGGACTCCTTCCTACGAGCAGTACTTC
NA	TRBV7-9	NA	TRBJ1-1	CASSLEDSRAFF	TGTGCCAGCAGCTTAGAGGACAGCAGAGCTTTCTTT
NA	TRBV20-1	many	TRBJ2-1	CSATPVGSQGHEQFF	TGCAGTGCCACCCCCGTTGGGTCACAGGGCCATGAGCAGTTCTTC
TRBD2	TRBV30	many	TRBJ2-3	CAWSRGGGTDTQYF	TGTGCCTGGAGTCGGGGGGGAGGCACAGATACGCAGTATTTT
TRBD1	TRBV29-1	NA	TRBJ2-1	CSSDRGLNEQFF	TGCAGCTCCGACAGGGGACTCAATGAGCAGTTCTTC
NA	TRBV20-1	many	TRBJ1-1	CSPSGGDTEAFF	TGCAGCCCGAGTGGGGGGGACACTGAAGCTTTCTTT
NA	TRBV20-1	many	TRBJ2-7	CSATRSGHTYEQYF	TGCAGTGCCACCCGATCGGGACACACCTACGAGCAGTACTTC
TRBD2	TRBV28	many	TRBJ2-3	CASRSSGSFTDTQYF	TGTGCCAGCAGGTCTAGCGGGAGTTTTACAGATACGCAGTATTTT
NA	TRBV7-2	NA	TRBJ1-5	CASSLGGQGWGQPQHF	TGTGCCAGCAGCTTAGGAGGGCAGGGCTGGGGTCAGCCCCAGCATTTT
NA	TRBV29-1	many	TRBJ2-3	CSVRPRLTDTQYF	TGCAGCGTTCGGCCCCGTCTCACAGATACGCAGTATTTT
NA	TRBV20-1	NA	TRBJ2-3	CSASPSGTHIHTQYF	TGCAGTGCTAGCCCGTCCGGGACGCACATACATACGCAGTATTTT
NA	TRBV5-6	NA	TRBJ1-5	CASSYQTGAMGNQPQHF	TGTGCCAGCAGTTATCAGACAGGAGCTATGGGAAATCAGCCCCAGCATTTT
NA	TRBV28	many	TRBJ1-1	CASSSLPGLRNTEAFF	TGTGCCAGCAGCAGCCTTCCGGGACTACGGAACACTGAAGCTTTCTTT
NA	TRBV6-1	NA	TRBJ2-5	CASRSITGLQYF	TGTGCCAGCAGATCGATTACAGGGCTCCAGTACTTC
NA	TRBV28	many	TRBJ2-5	CASSLKHVQETQYF	TGTGCCAGCAGTTTAAAGCACGTCCAAGAGACCCAGTACTTC
NA	TRBV28	many	TRBJ2-3	CASILNGALGADTQYF	TGTGCCAGCATCCTGAATGGAGCACTGGGGGCGGATACGCAGTATTTT